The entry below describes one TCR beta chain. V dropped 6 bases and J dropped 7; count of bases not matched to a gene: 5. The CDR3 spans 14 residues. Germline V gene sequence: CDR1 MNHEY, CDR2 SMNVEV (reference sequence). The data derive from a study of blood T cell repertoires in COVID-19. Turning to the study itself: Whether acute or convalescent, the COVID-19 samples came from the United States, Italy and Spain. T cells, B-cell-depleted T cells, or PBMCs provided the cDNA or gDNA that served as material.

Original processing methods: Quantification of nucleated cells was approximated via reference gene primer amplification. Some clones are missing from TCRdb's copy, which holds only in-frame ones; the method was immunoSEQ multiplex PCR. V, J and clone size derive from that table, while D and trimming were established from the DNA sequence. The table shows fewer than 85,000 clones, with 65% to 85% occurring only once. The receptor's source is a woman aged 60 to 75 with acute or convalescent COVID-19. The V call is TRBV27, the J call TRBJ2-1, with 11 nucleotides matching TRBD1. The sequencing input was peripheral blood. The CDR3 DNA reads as TGTGCCAGCAGACGGACAGGGGGCGCGAATGAGCAGTTCTTC. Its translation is CASRRTGGANEQFF.